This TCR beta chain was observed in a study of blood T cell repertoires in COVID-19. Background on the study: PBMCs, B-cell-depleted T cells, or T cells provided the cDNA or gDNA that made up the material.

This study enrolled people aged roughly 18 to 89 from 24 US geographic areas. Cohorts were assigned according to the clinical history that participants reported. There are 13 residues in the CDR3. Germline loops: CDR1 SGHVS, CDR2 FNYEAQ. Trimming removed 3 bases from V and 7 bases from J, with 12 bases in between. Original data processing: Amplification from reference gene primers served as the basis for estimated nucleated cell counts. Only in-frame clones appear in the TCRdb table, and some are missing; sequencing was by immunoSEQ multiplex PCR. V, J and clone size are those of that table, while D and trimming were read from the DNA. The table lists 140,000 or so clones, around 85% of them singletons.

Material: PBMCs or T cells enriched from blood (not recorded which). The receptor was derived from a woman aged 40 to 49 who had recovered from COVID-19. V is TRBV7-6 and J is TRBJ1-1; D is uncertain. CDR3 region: CASSLDYSDEAFF. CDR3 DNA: TGTGCCAGCAGCTTGGACTACAGTGATGAAGCTTTCTTT.